A selection of T cell receptor beta chains follows, all from one sample in a study of shared clonotypes between healthy human individuals. The data were produced by immunoSEQ multiplex PCR, yet TCRdb's version contains in-frame clones alone and is incomplete. The sample yields some 2,500,000 clones, roughly 93% seen once. Source material: naive CD4+ T cells from PBMCs. The source is a man in his late teens or twenties in good health. Some clones in this sample may be carry-over from other donors' samples. Each CDR3 is given with its conserved first and last residue. A D gene is named only where the DNA matches it firmly. Clone size is stated in some rows and not others, as once, few, many or a class when expanded.

j_call clone_size d_call v_call cdr3_nt cdr3_aa
TRBJ2-6 . . TRBV5-1 TGCGCCAGCAGCCTCAACCGTGAGGCCAACGTCCTGACTTTC CASSLNREANVLTF
TRBJ1-6 . . TRBV30 TGTGCCTGGAGTGTACAGGCCTATAATTCACCCCTCCACTTT CAWSVQAYNSPLHF
TRBJ2-1 . . TRBV5-1 TGCGCCAGCAGCTTGGCCCTGCACGGAGGGGTGAGAACCTCGAGCTCCTACAATGAGCAGTTCTTC CASSLALHGGVRTSSSYNEQFF
TRBJ2-5 . . TRBV5-1 TGCGCCAGCAGCTTGGACAGGAGGGAGACCCAGTACTTC CASSLDRRETQYF
TRBJ2-2 . . TRBV28 TGTGCCAGCAGTTTGGGAGCCACCGGGGAGCTGTTTTTT CASSLGATGELFF
TRBJ2-1 . TRBD2 TRBV12-5 TGTGCTAGTGGTTTCGGGACTAGCGTACGGAGCTCCTACAATGAGCAGTTCTTC CASGFGTSVRSSYNEQFF
TRBJ1-1 . . TRBV5-4 TGTGCCAGCAGCCCGAGGTGGGAAGCTGAAGCTTTCTTT CASSPRWEAEAFF
TRBJ2-2 . TRBD1 TRBV7-3 TGTGCCAGCAGCCCACAGGGGGCAGCGAACACCGGGGAGCTGTTTTTT CASSPQGAANTGELFF
TRBJ2-7 . . TRBV6-4 TGTGCCAGCAGTGACGGGCGCTTGCCCCCCTACGAGCAGTACTTC CASSDGRLPPYEQYF
TRBJ2-7 . . TRBV30 TGTGCCTGGAGGCGCAGCGGCGCAGGGGACGAGCAGTACTTC CAWRRSGAGDEQYF
TRBJ2-1 . TRBD1 TRBV9 TGTGCCAGTACCCGGGACAGGGGTTACAATGAGCAGTTCTTC CASTRDRGYNEQFF
TRBJ2-5 . . TRBV6-5 TGTGCCACGAATAAGCCTGTGGCGGGACGAGAGACCCAGTACTTC CATNKPVAGRETQYF
TRBJ2-5 . . TRBV29-1 TGCAGCGTCAAGACACCACAAGAGACCCAGTACTTC CSVKTPQETQYF
TRBJ1-2 . . TRBV9 TGTGCCAGCAGCGTAGATGCGAACTATGGCTACACCTTC CASSVDANYGYTF
TRBJ1-1 . TRBD1 TRBV6-1 TGTGCCACCGCAAACAGGGGGGAGGGTGAAGCTTTCTTT CATANRGEGEAFF
TRBJ2-1 . TRBD2 TRBV28 TGTGCCACGACCGAGGACAGTCCCGGGACTAGCGGGTTTGGCTCCTACAATGAGCAGTTCTTC CATTEDSPGTSGFGSYNEQFF
TRBJ1-1 few TRBD1 TRBV10-3 TGTGCCACAGGCGATCGCCAGGGGGTTGACGCTTTCTTT CATGDRQGVDAFF
TRBJ2-1 . TRBD2 TRBV7-8 TGTGCCAGCAGCTTAGAGACTAGCGGGAGAGTAAATGAGCAGTTCTTC CASSLETSGRVNEQFF
TRBJ2-5 . . TRBV5-6 TGTGCCAGCAGCTCCTGGGCCGGATCAGAGACCCAGTACTTC CASSSWAGSETQYF
TRBJ2-7 once . TRBV6-6 TGTGCCAGCAGTCTTCAGGGCAGGGGCCTCTACGAGCAGTACTTC CASSLQGRGLYEQYF
TRBJ2-7 . TRBD1 TRBV28 TGTGCCAGCAGCCCGAAGGGGGCCGGGGAGCAGTACTTC CASSPKGAGEQYF
TRBJ2-1 . . TRBV19 TGTGCCAGTAGTATTGGTGGGTCCACCGGCAATGAGCAGTTCTTC CASSIGGSTGNEQFF
TRBJ1-2 . TRBD1 TRBV5-1 TGCGCCAGCAGCTTCCGACAGGGAATATTTAGTTATGGCTACACCTTC CASSFRQGIFSYGYTF
TRBJ2-3 . . TRBV5-1 TGCGCCAGCAGCTTGTCGCCCCCAGATACGCAGTATTTT CASSLSPPDTQYF
TRBJ2-5 . . TRBV28 TGTGCCAGCAGTACTAAATCCGGGACATCGGGGTGGAAAAAGAGGACAAGTGCCCACGAGACCCAGTACTTC CASSTKSGTSGWKKRTSAHETQYF
TRBJ2-2 . . TRBV6-1 TGTGCCAGCAGTCGCCGGGGGCTCGGGGAGCTGTTTTTT CASSRRGLGELFF
TRBJ2-4 . TRBD2 TRBV10-3 TGTGCCATCAGTGAGAGGTGGGCTAGCGGGCGAGGGTACCCCAACATTCAGTACTTC CAISERWASGRGYPNIQYF
TRBJ2-4 . TRBD2 TRBV5-1 TGCGCCAGCAGCCCGGGGGGTACCAAAAACATTCAGTACTTC CASSPGGTKNIQYF
TRBJ2-3 . . TRBV2 TGTGCCAGCAGCGCAACCACTAGCACAGATACGCAGTATTTT CASSATTSTDTQYF
TRBJ1-3 . . TRBV6-5 TGTGCCAGCAGCCCCGACCGTAGCTCTGGAAACACCATATATTTT CASSPDRSSGNTIYF
TRBJ2-6 . . TRBV7-2 TGTGCCAGCAGCTTAGACCCCGGGGCCAACGTCCTGACTTTC CASSLDPGANVLTF
TRBJ1-1 . . TRBV6-6 TGTGCCAGCAGTTACACGGCCGTGAACACTGAAGCTTTCTTT CASSYTAVNTEAFF
TRBJ1-3 once . TRBV5-1 TGCGCCAGCAGCTTGGAGGCAGGGGACGGAAACACCATATATTTT CASSLEAGDGNTIYF
TRBJ2-1 . TRBD2 TRBV5-1 TGCGCCAGCAGCCGCGGGAGCTCCTACAATGAGCAGTTCTTC CASSRGSSYNEQFF
TRBJ1-6 . TRBD1 TRBV7-6 TGTGCCAGCAGCTTAGCGGCCCGGGACAGGGATCCCTATAATTCACCCCTCCACTTT CASSLAARDRDPYNSPLHF
TRBJ2-6 . . TRBV7-9 TGTGCCAGCAGCTCGGGACTGACCTCTGGGGCCAACGTCCTGACTTTC CASSSGLTSGANVLTF
TRBJ2-5 once . TRBV5-1 TGCGCCAGCAGCCGGGGGACACTACAAGAGACCCAGTACTTC CASSRGTLQETQYF
TRBJ2-1 . TRBD2 TRBV30 TGTGCCTGGAGTGTACTACTAGCGGGAGCGGATGAGCAGTTCTTC CAWSVLLAGADEQFF
TRBJ2-3 . . TRBV15 TGTGCCACCAGCAGGCGACTGATCACAGATACGCAGTATTTT CATSRRLITDTQYF
TRBJ1-1 . . TRBV11-2 TGTGCCAGCAGCTTATGGCGGGCTAAAGGGGCTGAAGCTTTCTTT CASSLWRAKGAEAFF
TRBJ2-2 . TRBD2 TRBV25-1 TGTGCCAGCAGTGAGATAGCGGGATACACCGGGGAGCTGTTTTTT CASSEIAGYTGELFF
TRBJ2-1 . . TRBV7-9 TGTGCCAGCAGCTTAGCGAGCAGGGGCAATGAGCAGTTCTTC CASSLASRGNEQFF
TRBJ2-1 . TRBD2 TRBV14 TGTGCCAGCAGCCAAGACATCGGGGGAGGGAGCTACAATGAGCAGTTCTTC CASSQDIGGGSYNEQFF
TRBJ2-7 . . TRBV4-3 TGCGCCAGCAGCCAAGTCAACAGGGATTCCTACGAGCAGTACTTC CASSQVNRDSYEQYF
TRBJ2-2 . TRBD1 TRBV4-1 TGCGCCAGCAGCCACATACCGCCAGGACAGGGTGCCACCGGGGAGCTGTTTTTT CASSHIPPGQGATGELFF